Described below is a single TCR beta chain sequence and its context. The data derive from a study of blood T cell repertoires in COVID-19. Study details: Samples taken during acute and convalescent COVID-19 were collected in the United States, Italy and Spain. In each case, the material was cDNA or gDNA derived from T cells, B-cell-depleted T cells, or PBMCs.

In the original analysis: For nucleated cells, counts were estimated from reference gene primer amplification. Profiling relied on immunoSEQ multiplex PCR, and the TCRdb table lists in-frame clones only, not all of them. The V and J calls and clone size come from that table; D and trimming were worked out from the DNA. The sample has fewer than 350,000 clones, about 86% seen once. A Seattle source enrolled patients during active infection and followed them longitudinally. This CDR3 has 18 amino acids. The germline CDR1 and CDR2 sequences are MGHRA and YSYEKL. Trimming at V came to 1 base and at J to 4 bases, leaving 13 bases not matched to a gene.

The sample taken for sequencing was peripheral blood. The genes are TRBV4-1 and TRBJ2-3; 8 bases agree with TRBD2. This clonotype was sampled from a woman younger than 45 with COVID-19, enrolled during active disease. The CDR3 DNA sequence: TGCGCCAGCAGCCAAGCGATTTACAGGACTAGCCCGGCAGATACGCAGTATTTT. Its protein is CASSQAIYRTSPADTQYF.